This T cell receptor beta chain was recovered during a study of OX40 agonist ivuxolimab in advanced cancers. Notes on this clone: Antigen unknown.

Findings of the study overall: At 0.1 to 3.0 mg/kg and by week 6, CD4+ and CD8+ T cells in the blood had expanded clonally.

TCRdb's table, derived via immunoSEQ multiplex PCR, lists solely in-frame clones and lacks some. The table includes tens of thousands of clones, over 70% detected once. V lost 6 bases to trimming and J lost 7 bases, with 16 bases between them. There are 13 residues in the CDR3. CDR1 is SEHNR and CDR2 is FQNEAQ in the germline V gene (reference sequence). The origin of this receptor is an adult with an advanced solid tumor such as melanoma, head and neck, liver or kidney cancer. The rearrangement links TRBV7-9 to TRBJ2-7, with a possible D match to TRBD2 (5 bases). The sequencing here drew on CD4+ or CD8+ T cells sorted from blood, taken in a trial of the OX40 agonist ivuxolimab. CDR3 amino acids: CASSFDYLGEQYF. The CDR3, as DNA: TGTGCCAGCAGTTTTGACTACCTCGGAGAGCAGTACTTC.